The T cell receptor (beta chain) described here comes from a study of cytomegalovirus exposure and HLA in healthy donors. The study, taken as a whole, reports: HLA allele associations emerged for roughly 16,000 TCR beta sequences in a later analysis, at 0.05 false discovery rate. TCR beta chain V- and J-gene trimming was linked, in a later analysis, to a missense variant in DCLRE1C. Common viral pathogens (according to a later analysis) appeared linked to several of the most significant clusters. According to an earlier analysis, most TCR beta V segments yielded productive rearrangements about 90% or about 30% of the time.

The PCR made use of 60 Vbeta and 13 Jbeta primers. Clones were read by immunoSEQ multiplex PCR, and TCRdb kept only the in-frame ones, dropping some. This sample carries more than 150,000 clones, under 80% of them seen once, and the ten largest clones take 2% to 2.5%. Trimming removed 3 bases from V and 7 bases from J; junction bases left unmatched: 3. Per the germline V gene, CDR1 is LNHNV and CDR2 is YYDKDF (reference sequence). CDR3 length equals 14 residues. Comment on this clone: The antigen is undetermined.

The sequenced material came from PBMCs. The chain has TRBV15 and TRBJ2-3, with 11 nucleotides matching TRBD2. The sequence was collected from a woman under 40 in good health and CMV-seropositive. The CDR3 sequence is CATSRGTSGNTQYF. The CDR3 DNA reads as TGTGCCACCAGCAGGGGGACTAGCGGAAATACGCAGTATTTT.